Presented here are 21 T cell receptor beta chains from one specimen sequenced in a study of blood T cell repertoires in COVID-19. The protocol was immunoSEQ multiplex PCR, while the TCRdb copy is restricted to in-frame clones and leaves out a portion. This sample has 70,000 to 90,000 clones, with around four fifths found just once. The sequenced material came from peripheral blood. These receptor sequences come from an older man with acute or convalescent COVID-19.

This clone was counted only a few times. V gene TRBV11-2 combines with J gene TRBJ1-6, with 8 bases matching TRBD1. The CDR3 has 15 residues. Germline V gene sequence: CDR1 SGHAT, CDR2 FQNNGV. V lost 1 base to trimming and J lost 10 bases; unmatched junction nucleotides: 6. The CDR3 sequence: CASSLAGTGGSPLHF. The CDR3 nucleotides read TGTGCCAGCAGCTTAGCCGGGACAGGTGGCTCACCCCTCCACTTT.

The chain recombines TRBV7-3 with TRBJ2-1; no reliable D call. The CDR3 has 15 residues. With 1 base removed from V and 7 bases from J, the gap between germline ends came to 14 bases. Germline assignment: CDR1 SGHTA and CDR2 FQGTGA. This chain's CDR3 is CASSLRAGDPNEQFF. The CDR3 DNA is TGTGCCAGCAGCTTAAGGGCAGGCGATCCGAATGAGCAGTTCTTC.

The V gene is TRBV28, the J gene TRBJ2-5; possible D gene TRBD1, 6 bases. Trimming took off 6 bases at V and 3 bases at J, with 14 bases between the two ends. Germline V gives CDR1 MDHEN, CDR2 SYDVKM. The CDR3 consists of 14 residues. CDR3 region: CASSPTGSEETQYF. Written as DNA, the CDR3 is TGTGCCAGCAGCCCCACAGGGTCAGAAGAGACCCAGTACTTC.

The rearrangement links TRBV29-1 to TRBJ2-4; 11 bases agree with TRBD1. The CDR3 consists of 14 residues. V shed 7 bases, J shed 1 base, and the junction held 3 bases outside the gene matches. Germline lookup yields CDR1 SQVTM and CDR2 ANQGSEA. CDR3 in DNA: TGCAGCGGCGGGACAGGGGGGGCCAAAAACATTCAGTACTTC. This codes for CSGGTGGAKNIQYF.

This clone was seen only once. The chain combines TRBV5-6 with TRBJ1-1, with 7 nucleotides matching TRBD1. From germline, CDR1 is SGHDT and CDR2 YYEEEE. This CDR3 contains 15 residues. With 0 bases clipped from V and 4 bases from J, the junction kept 6 bases outside the gene matches. The CDR3 region is CASSLGQGFGTEAFF. For the CDR3, the DNA is TGTGCCAGCAGCTTGGGACAGGGCTTCGGCACTGAAGCTTTCTTT.

This sequence joins TRBV28 and TRBJ1-2; maybe TRBD1 (6 bases). Between the trimmed V and J ends, which lost 5 bases and 8 bases, there was a span of 15 bases. Per germline, CDR1 MDHEN and CDR2 SYDVKM. This CDR3 contains 13 residues. The CDR3 DNA is TGTGCCAGCAGTCCCTGGTCAGGGGTCGGCTACACCTTC. This translates into CASSPWSGVGYTF.

The V call is TRBV19, the J call TRBJ2-1; a possible D gene is TRBD1 (6 bases). The CDR3 is 13 residues long. Germline values: CDR1 LNHDA, CDR2 SQIVND (reference sequence). V lost 3 bases, J lost 8 bases, and 11 bases lay in between. Here the CDR3 reads CASSINRDDEQFF. The CDR3 DNA sequence: TGTGCCAGTAGTATTAACAGGGACGATGAGCAGTTCTTC.

V and J are TRBV7-3 and TRBJ2-1, with D possibly matching TRBD2 (6 bases). Germline CDR1 is SGHTA and CDR2 is FQGTGA. V lost 1 base and J 0 bases, leaving 13 bases between the germline ends. This CDR3 region has 17 residues. The CDR3 loop reads CASSLSGTLSSYNEQFF. The CDR3 DNA sequence: TGTGCCAGCAGCTTAAGCGGGACTCTAAGCTCCTACAATGAGCAGTTCTTC.

This rearrangement joins TRBV4-1 to TRBJ1-6; TRBD1 agrees at 7 bases. This CDR3 comprises 14 residues. Germline CDR1 is MGHRA and CDR2 is YSYEKL. The ends lost 3 bases at V and 15 bases at J; junction bases unmatched: 11. The CDR3 DNA sequence: TGCGCCAGCAGCCAGGGGGACAGCGGGTGGAGCCTCCACTTT. Encoded protein: CASSQGDSGWSLHF.

The CDR3 DNA reads TGTGCCAGCTCACCTCTCCGGGACAGGGCCACTGAAGCTTTCTTT. It is translated as CASSPLRDRATEAFF. The gene calls are TRBV18 and TRBJ1-1, with TRBD1 matching 9 bases. Germline V gene lookup returns CDR1 KGHSH and CDR2 LQKENI. CDR3 length: 15 amino acids. Trimming removed 3 bases from V and 4 bases from J; junction bases left unmatched: 6. The whole variable domain, remainder taken from reference TRBV18 and TRBJ1-1, is NAGVMQNPRHLVRRRGQEARLRCSPMKGHSHVYWYRQLPEEGLKFMVYLQKENIIDESGMPKERFSAEFPKEGPSILRIQQVVRGDSAAYFCASSPLRDRATEAFFGQGTRLTVV.

About this clone itself: Sequence at one end of the junction differs from germline and may be a read error. The V and J genes are TRBV11-2 and TRBJ2-4; D possibly corresponds to TRBD1 (5 bases). Germline V gives CDR1 SGHAT, CDR2 FQNNGV. This CDR3 region has 15 residues. This CDR3 reads CASSSLGSDKDIQYF. CDR3 nucleotide sequence: TGTGCCAGCAGCTCATTGGGGTCGGACAAAGACATTCAGTACTTC.

The chain employs TRBV28 and TRBJ2-1; 9 positions agree with TRBD2. With 4 bases clipped from V and 7 bases from J, the junction kept 8 bases outside the gene matches. This CDR3 spans 15 amino acids. Germline V gene sequence: CDR1 MDHEN, CDR2 SYDVKM. CDR3: CASSSPASGENEQFF. In DNA form, the CDR3 reads TGTGCCAGCAGTTCCCCTGCTAGCGGGGAAAATGAGCAGTTCTTC. The whole variable domain, remainder taken from reference TRBV28 and TRBJ2-1, is DVKVTQSSRYLVKRTGEKVFLECVQDMDHENMFWYRQDPGLGLRLIYFSYDVKMKEKGDIPEGYSVSREKKERFSLILESASTNQTSMYLCASSSPASGENEQFFGPGTRLTVL.

The V call is TRBV27, the J call TRBJ1-2, with D possibly matching TRBD1 (5 bases). The V gene's germline CDR1 is MNHEY and CDR2 SMNVEV (reference sequence). The V end lost 3 bases, the J end lost 4 bases, and 12 bases lay between the germline ends. The CDR3 sequence is 14 residues long. CDR3 coding DNA: TGTGCCAGCAGTTTCGCGGGACGGACCTATGGCTACACCTTC. Amino acids: CASSFAGRTYGYTF.

The rearrangement links TRBV5-1 to TRBJ2-7, with a tentative D call TRBD1 (5 bases). CDR3 length: 14 residues. Trimming pared 2 bases from V and 4 bases from J, leaving 13 bases between. Germline lookup yields CDR1 SGHRS and CDR2 YFSETQ. CDR3 nucleotide sequence: TGCGCCAGCAGCTTCCCCGACAGACGGTACGAGCAGTACTTC. It specifies CASSFPDRRYEQYF.

J is TRBJ2-2 and V is TRBV15, with D perhaps TRBD2 (6 bases). The germline CDR1 and CDR2 sequences are LNHNV and YYDKDF (reference sequence). CDR3 length: 14 amino acids. V was shortened by 1 base and J by 7 bases, with 10 bases between the two germline ends. The CDR3 reads CATSRVGRYGELFF. The DNA for the CDR3 is TGTGCCACCAGCAGAGTTGGGAGGTACGGGGAGCTGTTTTTT. The variable domain in full, completed from reference TRBV15 and TRBJ2-2, reads DAMVIQNPRYQVTQFGKPVTLSCSQTLNHNVMYWYQQKSSQAPKLLFHYYDKDFNNEADTPDNFQSRRPNTSFCFLDIRSPGLGDTAMYLCATSRVGRYGELFFGEGSRLTVL.

This chain joins TRBV30 and TRBJ2-7, with D possibly TRBD1 on 6 matching bases. Trimming removed 2 bases from V and 0 bases from J, with 11 bases in between. The CDR3 runs to 14 residues. Germline CDR1 GTSNPN, CDR2 SVGIG (reference sequence). The CDR3 DNA sequence: TGTGCCTGGAGTACAGGGTCCCCCTCCTACGAGCAGTACTTC. Protein sequence: CAWSTGSPSYEQYF.

The V call is TRBV6-2 or TRBV6-3, the J call TRBJ1-2; D possibly corresponds to TRBD1 (5 bases). The germline V and J ends were trimmed by 5 bases and 4 bases, with 14 bases remaining between them. The germline gives CDR1 MNHEY, CDR2 SVGEGT. This CDR3 has 14 residues. The CDR3 region has the DNA TGTGCCAGCAGTCACGGGGACTCGTCCTATGGCTACACCTTC. Protein sequence: CASSHGDSSYGYTF.

The chain is built from TRBV3-1 (or the pseudogene TRBV3-2) and TRBJ2-5; TRBD1 aligns across 8 bases. With V trimmed by 1 base and J by 6 bases, 10 bases remained unmatched. The CDR3 is made up of 16 amino acids. Germline V gives CDR1 LGHDT, CDR2 YNNKEL (reference sequence). The CDR3 loop reads CASSQAGAGGGKTQYF. CDR3 nucleotide sequence: TGTGCCAGCAGCCAAGCCGGAGCAGGGGGCGGCAAGACCCAGTACTTC.

This chain uses TRBV9 with TRBJ1-1, with 8 bases identical to TRBD1. The CDR3 is 13 amino acids. The trim removed 3 bases at V and 7 bases at J, leaving 5 bases unmatched. Germline lookup yields CDR1 SGDLS and CDR2 YYNGEE. CDR3 in DNA: TGTGCCAGCAGCGCCGGGACAGGAGGTGAAGCTTTCTTT. Translating gives CASSAGTGGEAFF.

V and J are TRBV10-1 and TRBJ2-5; TRBD2 matches at 7 bases. V shed 4 bases and J 5 bases; nucleotides not matched to a gene: 13. The CDR3 is made up of 16 amino acids. Germline V gene lookup returns CDR1 WNHNN and CDR2 SYGVQD (reference sequence). DNA of the CDR3: TGCGCCAGCAGTGCTGTGGCTAGCGGACCCGGGGAGACCCAGTACTTC. Its protein is CASSAVASGPGETQYF.

J is TRBJ2-3 and V is TRBV5-6; 12 nucleotides agree with TRBD2. Germline CDR1 is SGHDT and CDR2 is YYEEEE. V shed 5 bases, J shed 4 bases, and the junction held 8 bases outside the gene matches. CDR3 size: 16 residues. CDR3 loop: CASSFGTSGFADTQYF. For the CDR3, the DNA is TGTGCCAGCAGTTTCGGGACTAGCGGGTTTGCAGATACGCAGTATTTT. The whole variable domain, remainder taken from reference TRBV5-6 and TRBJ2-3, is DAGVTQSPTHLIKTRGQQVTLRCSPKSGHDTVSWYQQALGQGPQFIFQYYEEEERQRGNFPDRFSGHQFPNYSSELNVNALLLGDSALYLCASSFGTSGFADTQYFGPGTRLTVL.